This TCR beta chain was retrieved from a study of blood T cell repertoires in COVID-19. In the authors' workflow: Reference gene primer amplification yielded estimated nucleated cell counts. The repertoire was sequenced with immunoSEQ multiplex PCR; TCRdb's copy has only in-frame clones and lacks some. V and J calls and clone size are as listed in that table; D and trimming were resolved from the DNA. The top ten clones hold around 1.1% of a sample with 250,000 to 350,000 clones, 80% to 95% of them seen once. This CDR3 comprises 13 residues. Trimming pared 6 bases from V and 8 bases from J, leaving 11 bases between. Germline V lookup: CDR1 SEHNR, CDR2 FQNEAQ (reference sequence). Cohort 3 recovered donors had two negative PCRs, clearance, or symptom resolution.

The source is a woman aged 25-40 years who had recovered from COVID-19. The chain joins TRBV7-9 to TRBJ1-6, with D perhaps matching TRBD1 (6 bases). The material sequenced was PBMCs or T cells enriched from blood (not recorded which). CDR3 coding DNA: TGTGCCAGCAGTCCGGACAGATATTCACCCCTCCACTTT. It is translated as CASSPDRYSPLHF.